Listed below are T cell receptor beta chains from one sample, sequenced in a study of cytomegalovirus exposure and HLA in healthy donors. Sequenced by immunoSEQ multiplex PCR; TCRdb stores in-frame clones only, minus some. The profile covers about 200,000 clones, with 70% to 80% appearing a single time and roughly 1.4% taken by the ten largest. The sequenced material came from PBMCs. All receptors come from a woman between 45 and 60 years old in good health and CMV-seronegative. Each CDR3 is given with its conserved first and last residue. D genes are given only for firm matches. Size is omitted from some rows. Given values are once, few, many or a class for expanded clones.

cdr3_aa	cdr3_nt	v_call	clone_size	d_call	j_call
CASSLSPSSQETQYF	TGTGCCAGCAGCTTATCCCCTAGCTCCCAAGAGACCCAGTACTTC	TRBV11-1	few	.	TRBJ2-5
CASSLGGTGELFF	TGTGCCAGCAGCTTAGGCGGGACCGGGGAGCTGTTTTTT	TRBV7-9	once	.	TRBJ2-2
CASTKGTYEQYF	TGTGCCAGCACTAAGGGGACCTACGAGCAGTACTTC	TRBV2	.	.	TRBJ2-7
CASSEGGTRKETQYF	TGTGCCAGCAGTGAGGGTGGGACTAGAAAAGAGACCCAGTACTTC	TRBV2	few	TRBD2	TRBJ2-5
CASSSTERGLYGYTF	TGTGCCAGCAGCTCCACGGAAAGGGGGCTCTATGGCTACACCTTC	TRBV7-2	.	TRBD1	TRBJ1-2
CASSRLAGDEQYF	TGTGCCAGCAGTAGACTAGCGGGAGACGAGCAGTACTTC	TRBV6-5	.	TRBD2	TRBJ2-7
CASSLTPGTGGRDTEAFF	TGTGCCAGCAGCTTAACTCCTGGGACAGGAGGAAGGGACACTGAAGCTTTCTTT	TRBV5-8	once	TRBD1	TRBJ1-1
CASPPSGAYNEQFF	TGTGCCAGTCCTCCTAGCGGGGCTTACAATGAGCAGTTCTTC	TRBV28	.	TRBD2	TRBJ2-1
CASNPERGFPTQFF	TGTGCCAGCAATCCGGAGCGGGGCTTCCCCACGCAGTTCTTC	TRBV6-1	once	TRBD2	TRBJ2-1
CASSLGQLNQPQHF	TGTGCCAGCAGCCTGGGACAGCTCAATCAGCCCCAGCATTTT	TRBV28	few	TRBD1	TRBJ1-5
CASRPDYGPTYEQYF	TGTGCCAGCAGACCGGACTATGGCCCAACCTACGAGCAGTACTTC	TRBV28	.	.	TRBJ2-7
CSVEAPGLIYGYTF	TGCAGCGTTGAAGCTCCGGGACTGATCTATGGCTACACCTTC	TRBV29-1	.	.	TRBJ1-2
CASSTGTASTDTQYF	TGTGCCAGCAGTACAGGGACAGCTAGCACAGATACGCAGTATTTT	TRBV6-5	.	TRBD1	TRBJ2-3
CASSLGFRGRLMNTEAFF	TGTGCCAGCAGCTTGGGATTCCGGGGTCGCCTAATGAACACTGAAGCTTTCTTT	TRBV5-4	.	.	TRBJ1-1
CASEEVANYGYTF	TGTGCCAGCGAGGAAGTAGCTAACTATGGCTACACCTTC	TRBV9	.	.	TRBJ1-2
CSARKLYEQYF	TGCAGTGCTAGAAAACTCTACGAGCAGTACTTC	TRBV20-1	.	.	TRBJ2-7